Described below is a single T cell receptor beta chain sequence and its context. This sample was taken from a study of blood T cell repertoires in COVID-19. Study-wide context: The United States, Italy and Spain provided the acute and convalescent COVID-19 samples.

How the authors handled the data: Amplification of reference gene primers provided the estimated nucleated cell counts. The protocol was immunoSEQ multiplex PCR, while the TCRdb copy is restricted to in-frame clones and leaves out a portion. D and trimming come from the DNA, and the V and J calls and clone size come from that table. This table has 200,000 to 250,000 clones, around 84% appearing once. The length of the CDR3 is 20 residues. Germline-derived CDR1 and CDR2 are KGHDR and SFDVKD. V shed 4 bases and J 0 bases; nucleotides not matched to a gene: 9. The chain has TRBV24-1 and TRBJ2-6, with TRBD2 identical over 12 bases. Sequenced material: PBMCs or T cells enriched from blood (not recorded which). This clonotype originated in a middle-aged woman who had recovered from COVID-19. The CDR3 is CATSDPSGRGTRSGANVLTF. For the CDR3, the DNA is TGTGCCACCAGTGACCCTAGCGGGAGGGGAACTCGCTCTGGGGCCAACGTCCTGACTTTC.